These 3 T cell receptor beta chains share one sample of origin, sequenced in a study of cytotoxic CD8 clonotypes in ibrutinib-treated CLL. Here immunoSEQ multiplex PCR was the method, and the copy in TCRdb shows in-frame clones only, minus some. Here the sample spans roughly 150,000 clones, roughly three quarters being singletons. The sequencing used PBMCs, collected after 24 months of ibrutinib treatment. The receptor set was obtained from a human donor with chronic lymphocytic leukemia.

The V and J genes are TRBV5-6 and TRBJ2-3, with 13 bases matching TRBD2. The germline V gene encodes CDR1 SGHDT and CDR2 YYEEEE. The CDR3 runs to 16 residues. V dropped 9 bases and J dropped 1; count of bases not matched to a gene: 8. CDR3 loop: CATWTSGRQRTDTQYF. The CDR3 DNA is TGTGCCACCTGGACTAGCGGGAGACAACGCACAGATACGCAGTATTTT.

The DNA for the CDR3 is TGTGCCATCAGTGGGGTGGGCGCCTCCGGAGAGCAGTACTTC. It is translated as CAISGVGASGEQYF. This rearrangement joins TRBV10-3 to TRBJ2-7; D uncertain. Trimming pared 4 bases from V and 7 bases from J, leaving 17 bases between. This CDR3 contains 14 residues. CDR1 ENHRY and CDR2 SYGVKD come from the germline V gene.

CDR3 coding DNA: TGTGCCAGCAGCTTAGGGCAGGGGGTTCAGCCCCAGCATTTT. It encodes CASSLGQGVQPQHF. This chain links TRBV7-2 with TRBJ1-5; 7 bases agree with TRBD1. J lost 6 bases, V lost 1 base, and 3 bases had no gene match. Germline V gene sequence: CDR1 SGHTA, CDR2 FQGNSA. The CDR3 length is 14 residues.